What follows are 27 T cell receptor beta chains derived from one specimen sequenced in a study of shared clonotypes between healthy human individuals. CD45RO-negative, CCR7-positively selected cells formed the naive CD8 fraction, excluding terminally differentiated effector memory CD45RA+ cells. Measured with immunoSEQ multiplex PCR; TCRdb has only the in-frame clones, and not every one. The repertoire holds approximately 2,000,000 clones, 80% to 95% seen once, with around 1.8% in the top ten. The sequenced material came from naive CD8+ T cells from PBMCs. Every receptor here comes from a man in his late teens or twenties in good health. Some clones in this sample may be carry-over from other donors' samples.

The chain uses TRBV19 and TRBJ2-7; TRBD1 matches 8 bases. Germline V gives CDR1 LNHDA, CDR2 SQIVND (reference sequence). This CDR3 is built from 16 residues. Unmatched junction bases numbered 9, after V lost 2 bases and J lost 3 bases. The CDR3 spells CASSIRQGFGGYEQYF. The DNA of the CDR3 is TGTGCCAGTAGTATACGACAGGGGTTCGGTGGCTACGAGCAGTACTTC.

This clone was seen only once. The rearrangement joins TRBV7-6 to TRBJ2-1; TRBD2 agrees at 11 bases. Trimming took 6 bases from V and 6 from J; bases not matched to a gene: 7. CDR1 is SGHVS and CDR2 is FNYEAQ in the germline V gene. The CDR3 extends over 15 amino acids. The CDR3 bases are TGTGCCAGCAGGATTAGCGGGAGGGCCGGCAATGAGCAGTTCTTC. This sequence encodes CASRISGRAGNEQFF. Full variable domain (rest looked up from reference TRBV7-6 and TRBJ2-1): GAGVSQSPRYKVTKRGQDVALRCDPISGHVSLYWYRQALGQGPEFLTYFNYEAQQDKSGLPNDRFSAERPEGSISTLTIQRTEQRDSAMYRCASRISGRAGNEQFFGPGTRLTVL.

This rearrangement joins TRBV6-5 to TRBJ2-2, with D unclear. With 2 bases removed from V and 5 bases from J, the gap between germline ends came to 6 bases. The CDR3 is made up of 13 amino acids. The germline gives CDR1 MNHEY, CDR2 SVGAGI. In DNA form, the CDR3 reads TGTGCCAGCAGTTACCCTCGGACCGGGGAGCTGTTTTTT. Translating it yields CASSYPRTGELFF.

V usage is TRBV7-9 and J usage is TRBJ1-2; D gene unclear. The CDR3 has 14 amino acids. The germline V and J ends were trimmed by 5 bases and 1 base, with 11 bases remaining between them. Germline V gene lookup returns CDR1 SEHNR and CDR2 FQNEAQ (reference sequence). The CDR3 is CASSPDGINYGYTF. The CDR3 bases are TGTGCCAGCAGCCCAGACGGGATTAACTATGGCTACACCTTC. The variable domain in full, completed from reference TRBV7-9 and TRBJ1-2, reads DTGVSQNPRHKITKRGQNVTFRCDPISEHNRLYWYRQTLGQGPEFLTYFQNEAQLEKSRLLSDRFSAERPKGSFSTLEIQRTEQGDSAMYLCASSPDGINYGYTFGSGTRLTVV.

V gene TRBV19 combines with J gene TRBJ1-1, with D possibly being TRBD1 (5 bases). The germline gives CDR1 LNHDA, CDR2 SQIVND (reference sequence). This CDR3 comprises 13 residues. Trimming stripped 6 bases from V and 4 bases from J, with 12 bases between. The CDR3 DNA is TGTGCCAGTAGCTTAAGGGGTGTCACTGAAGCTTTCTTT. Translation: CASSLRGVTEAFF.

The rearrangement joins TRBV7-2 to TRBJ2-7; D is unclear. The CDR3 totals 14 residues. Germline loops: CDR1 SGHTA, CDR2 FQGNSA. Trimming left V 1 base short and J 2 bases short, with 9 bases between. The CDR3, as DNA: TGTGCCAGCAGCTTAGGGCTTCCGACCTACGAGCAGTACTTC. Protein product: CASSLGLPTYEQYF.

The chain is built from TRBV28 and TRBJ1-1, with D possibly being TRBD1 (6 bases). Germline-derived CDR1 and CDR2 are MDHEN and SYDVKM. Trimming took off 7 bases at V and 1 base at J, with 10 bases between the two ends. The CDR3 extends over 13 amino acids. CDR3 coding DNA: TGTGCCAGCACCGCGGACAGGAACACTGAAGCTTTCTTT. This encodes CASTADRNTEAFF.

The chain couples TRBV9 to TRBJ2-3, with D uncertain. This CDR3 spans 12 amino acids. The germline CDR1 and CDR2 sequences are SGDLS and YYNGEE. V was pared by 4 bases and J by 7 bases, with 10 bases between. The CDR3 reads CASSLGSNTQYF. As DNA, the CDR3 is TGTGCCAGCAGCTTGGGCTCCAATACGCAGTATTTT. Filled out from reference TRBV9 and TRBJ2-3, the complete variable domain reads DSGVTQTPKHLITATGQRVTLRCSPRSGDLSVYWYQQSLDQGLQFLIQYYNGEERAKGNILERFSAQQFPDLHSELNLSSLELGDSALYFCASSLGSNTQYFGPGTRLTVL.

V and J are TRBV4-3 and TRBJ2-3, with D unresolved. CDR3 length: 13 residues. Trimming left V 6 bases short and J 4 bases short, with 11 bases between. Looked up from germline, CDR1 is LGHNA and CDR2 is YSLEER. This CDR3 reads CASREKWSDTQYF. The DNA of the CDR3 is TGCGCCAGCAGGGAGAAGTGGTCAGATACGCAGTATTTT.

The V and J genes are TRBV9 and TRBJ2-1; no firm D call. V was cut by 1 base and J by 8 bases, with 10 bases left in between. The CDR3 has 13 amino acids. Germline V gene data show CDR1 as SGDLS and CDR2 as YYNGEE. The CDR3 protein is CASSVLVSDEQFF. CDR3 in DNA: TGTGCCAGCAGCGTATTGGTTTCCGATGAGCAGTTCTTC.

The V gene is TRBV9, the J gene TRBJ1-2; perhaps TRBD1 as D (5 bases). The V and J ends lost 4 bases and 4 bases respectively, with 14 bases between them. Germline V gene data show CDR1 as SGDLS and CDR2 as YYNGEE. The CDR3 runs 14 residues. CDR3 sequence (DNA): TGTGCCAGCAGCCCCCCGGGCAGGGCCTATGGCTACACCTTC. Translating gives CASSPPGRAYGYTF.

The chain couples TRBV7-8 to TRBJ2-3; 8 nucleotides align to TRBD1. J gave up 0 bases and V 4 bases, and 3 bases lay outside the gene matches. The CDR3 contains 15 residues. From germline, CDR1 is SGHVS and CDR2 FQNEAQ. CDR3 region: CASSYWTGSTDTQYF. CDR3 bases: TGTGCCAGCAGCTATTGGACAGGGAGCACAGATACGCAGTATTTT.

The rearrangement links TRBV6-5 to TRBJ1-4; 10 bases are shared with TRBD1. With V trimmed by 2 bases and J by 8 bases, 8 bases remained unmatched. The CDR3 totals 16 residues. The V gene's germline CDR1 is MNHEY and CDR2 SVGAGI. The CDR3 region has the DNA TGTGCCAGCAGTTACCGAGGGACAGGGGTATCGGAAAAACTGTTTTTT. It specifies CASSYRGTGVSEKLFF.

The rearrangement links TRBV10-2 to TRBJ2-7, with a tentative D call TRBD2 (6 bases). V gave up 10 bases and J gave up 5 bases, with 24 bases separating them. This CDR3 comprises 15 residues. Germline V gene lookup returns CDR1 WSHSY and CDR2 SAAADI. Here the CDR3 reads CATHPAISGHDEQYF. In DNA, the CDR3 is TGCGCCACCCACCCAGCAATTAGCGGACATGACGAGCAGTACTTC.

CDR3: CASNVGRSSYNEQFF. The CDR3 DNA reads as TGTGCCAGCAATGTGGGGAGGAGCTCCTACAATGAGCAGTTCTTC. The chain couples TRBV6-1 to TRBJ2-1; D possibly corresponds to TRBD2 (6 bases). This CDR3 is 15 amino acids long. Germline CDR1 reads MNHNS; CDR2 reads SASEGT. V lost 7 bases and J lost 0, with 13 bases in between.

Comments on this clone: This sample includes further DNA sequences coding for the same CDR3. The J gene is TRBJ1-1, the V gene TRBV11-2; unclear D gene. Germline loops: CDR1 SGHAT, CDR2 FQNNGV. The CDR3 totals 13 residues. V lost 1 base to trimming and J lost 2 bases, with 5 bases between them. In nucleotides, the CDR3 is TGTGCCAGCAGCTTAGGTCAAAACACTGAAGCTTTCTTT. It yields the protein CASSLGQNTEAFF. Based on the CDR3 plus reference TRBV11-2 and TRBJ1-1, the full variable domain is EAGVAQSPRYKIIEKRQSVAFWCNPISGHATLYWYQQILGQGPKLLIQFQNNGVVDDSQLPKDRFSAERLKGVDSTLKIQPAKLEDSAVYLCASSLGQNTEAFFGQGTRLTVV.

The V gene is TRBV9, the J gene TRBJ2-3, with TRBD1 matching over 7 bases. This CDR3 contains 14 residues. With V trimmed by 6 bases and J by 6 bases, 10 bases remained unmatched. CDR1 is SGDLS and CDR2 is YYNGEE in the germline V gene. For the CDR3, the DNA is TGTGCCAGCAACCCAACAGGGGATGACGATACGCAGTATTTT. Protein product: CASNPTGDDDTQYF.

This rearrangement joins TRBV27 to TRBJ2-1, with D perhaps matching TRBD1 (7 bases). This CDR3 region has 17 residues. Looked up from germline, CDR1 is MNHEY and CDR2 is SMNVEV (reference sequence). V was shortened by 7 bases and J by 6 bases, with 25 bases between the two germline ends. The DNA of the CDR3 is TGTGCCAGCACAAGGGGGGCGACAGGGCCAGGGGGCAATGAGCAGTTCTTC. Translated: CASTRGATGPGGNEQFF.

The gene calls are TRBV9 and TRBJ1-2; D not resolved. This CDR3 is 12 amino acids long. V dropped 4 bases and J dropped 4 bases, with 8 bases sitting between them. CDR1 SGDLS and CDR2 YYNGEE come from the germline V gene. CDR3 sequence: CASSSNLYGYTF. DNA for the CDR3: TGTGCCAGCAGCAGTAACCTCTATGGCTACACCTTC. The full variable domain, its missing parts supplied by reference TRBV9 and TRBJ1-2, is DSGVTQTPKHLITATGQRVTLRCSPRSGDLSVYWYQQSLDQGLQFLIQYYNGEERAKGNILERFSAQQFPDLHSELNLSSLELGDSALYFCASSSNLYGYTFGSGTRLTVV.

CDR3 protein: CSVAERGSPGELFF. For the CDR3, the DNA is TGCAGCGTTGCTGAGCGGGGGAGCCCCGGGGAGCTGTTTTTT. This rearrangement joins TRBV29-1 to TRBJ2-2, with 8 bases matching TRBD2. Looked up from germline, CDR1 is SQVTM and CDR2 is ANQGSEA. The J segment lost 6 bases and the V segment lost 4 bases, leaving 7 bases of the junction unmatched. There are 14 residues in the CDR3.

The CDR3 reads CASSLADREKLFF. In DNA form, the CDR3 reads TGTGCCAGCAGCTTAGCGGACAGGGAAAAACTGTTTTTT. The chain links TRBV7-9 to TRBJ1-4; 7 bases are shared with TRBD1. The J segment lost 8 bases and the V segment lost 0 bases, leaving 0 bases of the junction unmatched. The CDR3 totals 13 residues. Germline lookup yields CDR1 SEHNR and CDR2 FQNEAQ (reference sequence).

The chain joins TRBV5-1 to TRBJ1-5; 7 bases map to TRBD1. The V segment lost 4 bases and the J segment 5 bases; nucleotides outside the gene matches: 6. Germline V lookup: CDR1 SGHRS, CDR2 YFSETQ. CDR3 length: 14 residues. The CDR3 nucleotides are TGCGCCAGCAGCCCGGACAGGCTTGATCAGCCCCAGCATTTT. Translated: CASSPDRLDQPQHF.

The chain employs TRBV29-1 and TRBJ2-5; D remains ambiguous. The V and J ends lost 6 bases and 5 bases respectively, with 7 bases between them. The CDR3 has 10 residues. The germline CDR1 and CDR2 sequences are SQVTM and ANQGSEA. The CDR3: CSVKLETQYF. The CDR3 nucleotides are TGCAGCGTGAAATTGGAGACCCAGTACTTC.

This clone was observed once. CDR3: CASKVGGKETQYF. The DNA of the CDR3 is TGTGCCAGCAAAGTGGGCGGAAAAGAGACCCAGTACTTC. The chain employs TRBV7-2 and TRBJ2-5; D unclear. Trimming took 7 bases from V and 3 from J, leaving 12 bases between them. The CDR3 extends over 13 amino acids. From germline, CDR1 is SGHTA and CDR2 FQGNSA.

Worth noting for this clone: Other DNA sequences in this sample translate to the same CDR3. This chain links TRBV5-1 with TRBJ2-1; D not resolved. The V gene lost 2 bases and the J gene lost 4 bases, with 4 bases spanning the gap. CDR3 length equals 12 residues. Germline lookup yields CDR1 SGHRS and CDR2 YFSETQ. For the CDR3, the DNA is TGCGCCAGCAGCTTAGTGTACAATGAGCAGTTCTTC. Residues: CASSLVYNEQFF.

This sequence joins TRBV27 and TRBJ2-7; D is unresolved. The CDR3 has 15 amino acids. Trimming took 2 bases from V and 3 from J, leaving 14 bases between them. CDR1 and CDR2 from the germline V gene are MNHEY and SMNVEV (reference sequence). The CDR3 reads CASSLQFNSGYEQYF. CDR3 sequence (DNA): TGTGCCAGCAGTTTACAATTTAACTCCGGCTACGAGCAGTACTTC.

The chain uses TRBV19 and TRBJ1-2; possibly TRBD1 for D (6 bases). CDR3 length equals 16 residues. Looked up from germline, CDR1 is LNHDA and CDR2 is SQIVND (reference sequence). Trimming took 0 bases from V and 2 from J, leaving 13 bases between them. CDR3 in DNA: TGTGCCAGTAGTATAGATCTACAGGGAAGGAACTATGGCTACACCTTC. Its translation is CASSIDLQGRNYGYTF.